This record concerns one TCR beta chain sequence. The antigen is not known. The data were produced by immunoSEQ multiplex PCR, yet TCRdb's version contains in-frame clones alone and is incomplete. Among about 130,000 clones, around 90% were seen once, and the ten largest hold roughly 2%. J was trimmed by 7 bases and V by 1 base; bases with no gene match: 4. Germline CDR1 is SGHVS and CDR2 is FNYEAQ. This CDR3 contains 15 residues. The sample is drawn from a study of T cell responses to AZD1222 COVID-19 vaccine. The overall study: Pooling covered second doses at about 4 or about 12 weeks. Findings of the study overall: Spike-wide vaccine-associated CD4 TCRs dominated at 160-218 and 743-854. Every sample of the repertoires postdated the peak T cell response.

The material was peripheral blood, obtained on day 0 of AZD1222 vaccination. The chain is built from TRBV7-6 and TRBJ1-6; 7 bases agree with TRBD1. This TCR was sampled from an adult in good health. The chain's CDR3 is CASSLGQGPNSPLHF. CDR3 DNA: TGTGCCAGCAGCTTAGGACAGGGACCGAATTCACCCCTCCACTTT.